This T cell receptor beta chain was retrieved from a study of breast tumors, draining lymph nodes, adjacent tissues. Study conclusions and caveats: Tumors had less TCR diversity than lymph nodes, more than nontumor tissue.

Trimming cost V 4 bases and J 2 bases; bases outside gene matches: 5. The germline gives CDR1 SGHNT, CDR2 YYREEE (reference sequence). This CDR3 comprises 16 residues. MiXCR, run by TCRdb on the multiplex PCR reads, gives a single entry per CDR3 protein. The table has approximately 130,000 distinct CDR3 sequences, 21% seen once. The lymph nodes were axillary draining lymph nodes from breast cancer patients. This clonotype was counted at least ten times. The antigen remains unidentified. The material sequenced was axillary lymph node tissue. The receptor was derived from a female donor with breast cancer. Some clones in this sample may be carry-over from other donors' samples. J is TRBJ2-3 and V is TRBV5-4; 12 bases fit TRBD2. CDR3 DNA: TGTGCCAGCAGCCCTGGACTAGCGGGATTCACAGATACGCAGTATTTT. It translates to CASSPGLAGFTDTQYF.